This T cell receptor (beta chain) was sequenced in a study of shared clonotypes between healthy human individuals. Only CD45RO-negative cells positively selected for CCR7 counted as naive CD8 cells, so terminally differentiated effector memory CD45RA+ cells were excluded. To note about this clone: Antigen: not known. The same CDR3 also results from other DNA sequences found in this sample.

Points from the study as a whole: Donors were few, which limited the genetic and exposure-history diversity represented.

Produced via immunoSEQ multiplex PCR; TCRdb's table is partial and in-frame only. The table lists about 2 million clones, about 95% of them singletons. The receptor was derived from a man aged 18 to 29 in good health. Input material: naive CD8+ T cells sorted from blood.

The chain's CDR3 is CASSQVGLAGGELFF. The CDR3 nucleotides are TGCGCCAGCAGCCAAGTGGGTCTAGCGGGAGGGGAGCTGTTTTTT. The J gene is TRBJ2-2, the V gene TRBV4-1, with 9 bases that match TRBD2. CDR1 is MGHRA, CDR2 YSYEKL, per germline. J lost 8 bases, V lost 1 base, and 5 bases had no gene match. The CDR3 totals 15 residues.